One T cell receptor beta chain is described in this entry. The data stem from a study of control samples from healthy donors and cancer patients. Profiling relied on immunoSEQ multiplex PCR, and the TCRdb table lists in-frame clones only, not all of them. The data show roughly 95,000 clones, with 70% to 90% seen just once and around 14% held by the top ten. Germline CDR1 is SQVTM and CDR2 is ANQGSEA. The CDR3 has 15 amino acids. V lost 1 base to trimming and J lost 5 bases, with 15 bases between them. This receptor was identified in a man between 25 and 39 years old in good health. The chain recombines TRBV29-1 with TRBJ1-3, with D uncertain. Sequenced material: blood. CDR3 protein: CSVEVPGPARNTIYF. The CDR3 region has the DNA TGCAGCGTTGAAGTCCCCGGCCCGGCGCGAAACACCATATATTTT.